Here is one T cell receptor (beta chain) with its context. Indicated time point: peripheral blood 6 weeks after treatment start. Per patient, between 1 and 8 samples were collected at pretreatment and on-treatment time points. This entry belongs to a study of PD-L1 blockade in urothelial cancer. On the study more broadly: Blood was evaluated 3 weeks (second dose) and 6 weeks after therapy began.

Sequencing used immunoSEQ multiplex PCR; TCRdb keeps in-frame clones, though not all of them. This table has 35,000 to 50,000 clones, roughly 85% appearing once. The input for sequencing was PBMCs, taken around atezolizumab (anti-PD-L1) treatment. This TCR was recovered from a man in his sixties with urothelial cancer.

CDR3 DNA sequence: TGTGCCAGCAGGATGGGGGCCTGGAACACCGGGGAGCTGTTTTTT. Protein: CASRMGAWNTGELFF. J is TRBJ2-2 and V is TRBV6-1; D perhaps matches TRBD1 (6 bases). CDR3 length: 15 residues. Germline CDR1 and CDR2: MNHNS and SASEGT. V was trimmed by 6 bases and J by 1 base, leaving 12 bases between them.